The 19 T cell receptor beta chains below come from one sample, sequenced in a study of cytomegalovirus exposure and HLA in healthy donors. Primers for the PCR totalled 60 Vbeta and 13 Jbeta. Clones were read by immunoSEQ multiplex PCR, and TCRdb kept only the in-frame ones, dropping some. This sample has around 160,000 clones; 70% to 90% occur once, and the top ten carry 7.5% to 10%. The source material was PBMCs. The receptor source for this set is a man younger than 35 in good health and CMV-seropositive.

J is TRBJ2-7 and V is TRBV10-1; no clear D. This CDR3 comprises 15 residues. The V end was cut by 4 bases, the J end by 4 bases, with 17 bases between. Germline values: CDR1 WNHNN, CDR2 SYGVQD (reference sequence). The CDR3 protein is CASSVVPSSQYEQYF. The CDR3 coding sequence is TGCGCCAGCAGTGTAGTCCCCTCGTCCCAATACGAGCAGTACTTC.

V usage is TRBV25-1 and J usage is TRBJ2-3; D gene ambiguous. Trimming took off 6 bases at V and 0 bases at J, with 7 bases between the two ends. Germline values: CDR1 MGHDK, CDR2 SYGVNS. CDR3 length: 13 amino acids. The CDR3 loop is CASRASSTDTQYF. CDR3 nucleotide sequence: TGTGCCAGCAGAGCCTCTAGCACAGATACGCAGTATTTT.

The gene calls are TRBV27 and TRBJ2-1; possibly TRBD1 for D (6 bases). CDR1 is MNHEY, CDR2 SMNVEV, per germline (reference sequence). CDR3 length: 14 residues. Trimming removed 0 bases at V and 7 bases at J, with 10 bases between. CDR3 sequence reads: CASSLSGTRNEQFF. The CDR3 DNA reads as TGTGCCAGCAGTTTATCCGGGACAAGGAATGAGCAGTTCTTC.

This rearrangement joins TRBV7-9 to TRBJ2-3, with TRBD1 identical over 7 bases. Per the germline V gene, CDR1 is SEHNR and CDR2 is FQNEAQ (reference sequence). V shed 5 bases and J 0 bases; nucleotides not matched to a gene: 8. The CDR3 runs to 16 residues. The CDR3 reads CASSPTGQASTDTQYF. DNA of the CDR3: TGTGCCAGCAGCCCAACCGGACAGGCTAGCACAGATACGCAGTATTTT.

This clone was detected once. CDR3 loop: CASSLAGEEFYMGVSYEQYF. CDR3 coding DNA: TGTGCCAGCAGCTTAGCGGGGGAGGAATTTTATATGGGTGTCTCCTACGAGCAGTACTTC. The genes are TRBV7-2 and TRBJ2-7; tentatively, D is TRBD2 (6 bases). The CDR3 has 20 amino acids. CDR1 is SGHTA and CDR2 is FQGNSA in the germline V gene. The ends were cut back, 0 bases at V and 0 bases at J, with 24 bases in the middle.

CDR3 sequence (DNA): TGTGCCAGCAGTTACTCGACACAGTACGAGCAGTACTTC. Translation gives CASSYSTQYEQYF. The chain is built from TRBV6-5 and TRBJ2-7; D gene unclear. From germline, CDR1 is MNHEY and CDR2 SVGAGI. Trimming took off 0 bases at V and 4 bases at J, with 7 bases between the two ends. The CDR3 is 13 amino acids.

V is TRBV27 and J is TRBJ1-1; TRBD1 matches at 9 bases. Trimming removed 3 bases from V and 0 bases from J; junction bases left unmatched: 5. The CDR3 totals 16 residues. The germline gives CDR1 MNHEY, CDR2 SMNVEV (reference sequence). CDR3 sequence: CASSFAGTGLNTEAFF. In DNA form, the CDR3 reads TGTGCCAGCAGTTTTGCCGGGACAGGGCTGAACACTGAAGCTTTCTTT.

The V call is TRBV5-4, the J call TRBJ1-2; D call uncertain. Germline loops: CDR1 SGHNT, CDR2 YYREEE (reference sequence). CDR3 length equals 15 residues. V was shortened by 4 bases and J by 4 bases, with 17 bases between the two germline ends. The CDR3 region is CASSKNPGEGYGYTF. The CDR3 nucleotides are TGTGCCAGCAGCAAAAATCCGGGAGAAGGCTATGGCTACACCTTC.

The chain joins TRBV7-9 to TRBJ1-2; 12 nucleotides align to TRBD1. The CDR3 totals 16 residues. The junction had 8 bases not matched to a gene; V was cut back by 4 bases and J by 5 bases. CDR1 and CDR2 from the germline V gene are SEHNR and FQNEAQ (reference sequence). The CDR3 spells CASSSGTGGARYGYTF. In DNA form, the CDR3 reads TGTGCCAGCAGCTCCGGGACAGGGGGCGCGCGGTATGGCTACACCTTC.

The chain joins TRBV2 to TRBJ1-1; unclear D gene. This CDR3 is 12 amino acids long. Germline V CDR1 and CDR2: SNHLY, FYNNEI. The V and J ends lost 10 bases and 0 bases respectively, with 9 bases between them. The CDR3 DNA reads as TGTGCCACCGGGGAAGTGAACACTGAAGCTTTCTTT. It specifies CATGEVNTEAFF.

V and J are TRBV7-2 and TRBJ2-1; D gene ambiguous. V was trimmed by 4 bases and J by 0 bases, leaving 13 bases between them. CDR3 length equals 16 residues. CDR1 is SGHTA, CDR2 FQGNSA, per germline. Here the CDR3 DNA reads TGTGCCAGCAGCTCCACCGCCCTAAGCTCCTACAATGAGCAGTTCTTC. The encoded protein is CASSSTALSSYNEQFF.

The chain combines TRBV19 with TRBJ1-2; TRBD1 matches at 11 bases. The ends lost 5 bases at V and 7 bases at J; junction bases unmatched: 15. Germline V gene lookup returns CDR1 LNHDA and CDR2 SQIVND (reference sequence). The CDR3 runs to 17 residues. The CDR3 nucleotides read TGTGCCAGTAGTGACGGCCGCTGGACAGGGGGCGGGGGTGGCTACACCTTC. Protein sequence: CASSDGRWTGGGGGYTF.

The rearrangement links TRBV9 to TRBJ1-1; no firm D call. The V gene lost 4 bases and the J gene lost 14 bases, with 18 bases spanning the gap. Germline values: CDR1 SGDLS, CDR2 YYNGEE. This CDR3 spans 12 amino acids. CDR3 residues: CASSPTMGERFF. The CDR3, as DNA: TGTGCCAGCAGCCCCACTATGGGTGAACGCTTCTTT.

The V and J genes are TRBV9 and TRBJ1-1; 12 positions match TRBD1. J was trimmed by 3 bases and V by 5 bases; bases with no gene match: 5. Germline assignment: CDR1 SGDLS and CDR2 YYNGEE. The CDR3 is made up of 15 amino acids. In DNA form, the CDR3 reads TGTGCCAGCAGTCGGGGGGACAGGGGGCACACTGAAGCTTTCTTT. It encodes CASSRGDRGHTEAFF.

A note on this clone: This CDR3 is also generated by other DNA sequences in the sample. CDR3 loop: CASSPGLAGDNEQFF. CDR3 coding DNA: TGTGCCAGCAGCCCCGGACTAGCGGGGGACAATGAGCAGTTCTTC. J is TRBJ2-1 and V is TRBV5-6, with TRBD2 matching over 13 bases. V lost 4 bases and J lost 5; bases outside the gene matches: 3. This CDR3 is built from 15 residues. Germline lookup yields CDR1 SGHDT and CDR2 YYEEEE.

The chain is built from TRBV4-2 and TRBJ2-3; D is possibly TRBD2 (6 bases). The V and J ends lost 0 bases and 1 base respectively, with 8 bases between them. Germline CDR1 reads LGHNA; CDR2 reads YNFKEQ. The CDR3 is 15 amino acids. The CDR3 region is CASSQDGGGTDTQYF. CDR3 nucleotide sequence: TGTGCCAGCAGCCAAGATGGCGGGGGCACAGATACGCAGTATTTT.

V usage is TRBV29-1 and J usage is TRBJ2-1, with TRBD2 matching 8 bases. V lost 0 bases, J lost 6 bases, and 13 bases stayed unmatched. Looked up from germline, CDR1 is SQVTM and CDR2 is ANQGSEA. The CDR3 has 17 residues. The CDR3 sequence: CSVEDRRRGGLPNEQFF. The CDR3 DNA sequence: TGCAGCGTTGAAGATAGAAGACGGGGGGGCCTCCCCAATGAGCAGTTCTTC.

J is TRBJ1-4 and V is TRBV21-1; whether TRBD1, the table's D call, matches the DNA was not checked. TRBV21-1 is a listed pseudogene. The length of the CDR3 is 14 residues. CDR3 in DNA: TGTGCCAGCAGACCGACAGGGTCGGTGGAAAAACTGTTTTTT. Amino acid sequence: CASRPTGSVEKLFF.

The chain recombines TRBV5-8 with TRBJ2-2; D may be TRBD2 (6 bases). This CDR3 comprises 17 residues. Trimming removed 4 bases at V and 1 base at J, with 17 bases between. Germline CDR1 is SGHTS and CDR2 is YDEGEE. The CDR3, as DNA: TGTGCCAGCAGCCACAAGTCCGGCGGGGAGAACACCGGGGAGCTGTTTTTT. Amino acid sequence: CASSHKSGGENTGELFF. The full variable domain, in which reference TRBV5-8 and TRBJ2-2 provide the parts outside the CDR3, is EAGVTQSPTHLIKTRGQQATLRCSPISGHTSVYWYQQALGLGLQFLLWYDEGEERNRGNFPPRFSGRQFPNYSSELNVNALELEDSALYLCASSHKSGGENTGELFFGEGSRLTVL.